This is a list of T cell receptor beta chains from one sample in a study of cytomegalovirus exposure and HLA in healthy donors. TCRdb's table, derived via immunoSEQ multiplex PCR, lists solely in-frame clones and lacks some. Of 65,000 to 75,000 clones listed, around 67% were seen once; the top ten hold 2% to 2.5%. Sequenced: PBMCs. Source of these receptors: a woman between 25 and 40 years old in good health and CMV-seronegative. The CDR3 runs from the conserved cysteine through the conserved F or W. D genes are given only for firm matches. Not all rows give a size; the values are once, few, many and, for expanded clones, a class.

DNA: TGCGCCAGCAGCCACTCAGACGGAGGCATCTACGAGCAGTACTTC
CDR3: CASSHSDGGIYEQYF
size: NA
V: TRBV4-3
D: NA
J: TRBJ2-7

DNA: TGTGCCAGCAGACAAGGGACAGGGTTTTACTATGGCTACACCTTC
CDR3: CASRQGTGFYYGYTF
size: NA
V: TRBV6-5
D: TRBD1
J: TRBJ1-2

DNA: TGTGCCAGTAGTTACTCGAGCGGAGGGTACACAGATACGCAGTATTTT
CDR3: CASSYSSGGYTDTQYF
size: NA
V: TRBV19
D: NA
J: TRBJ2-3

DNA: TGTGCCACCACGGTGGACAGGCTCCAAGAGACCCAGTACTTC
CDR3: CATTVDRLQETQYF
size: NA
V: TRBV15
D: TRBD1
J: TRBJ2-5

DNA: TGTGCCAGCAGCCCCCCGGACAATTCCTACGAGCAGTACTTC
CDR3: CASSPPDNSYEQYF
size: NA
V: TRBV9
D: NA
J: TRBJ2-7

DNA: TGCGCCAGCAGCCAAGAAAACAGGGGTCAGGCCGCTGAAGCTTTCTTT
CDR3: CASSQENRGQAAEAFF
size: NA
V: TRBV4-3
D: TRBD1
J: TRBJ1-1

DNA: TGTGCCAGCAGCTTAGGGACAGTCGATCAAGGGGGGCAGTTCTTC
CDR3: CASSLGTVDQGGQFF
size: NA
V: TRBV11-1
D: NA
J: TRBJ2-1

DNA: TGTGCCAGCAGTCCTTCCTTCTCTCCCTACAATGAGCAGTTCTTC
CDR3: CASSPSFSPYNEQFF
size: NA
V: TRBV7-6
D: NA
J: TRBJ2-1

DNA: TGCAGCGTGGGACAATCTAACTATGGCTACACCTTC
CDR3: CSVGQSNYGYTF
size: NA
V: TRBV29-1
D: NA
J: TRBJ1-2

DNA: TGTGCCAGCAGCCTCGGACTAGCGGGGGTCACCGGGGAGCTGTTTTTT
CDR3: CASSLGLAGVTGELFF
size: few
V: TRBV7-3
D: TRBD2
J: TRBJ2-2

DNA: TGCGCCAGCAGCCCGGGGGATCAGAACACTGAAGCTTTCTTT
CDR3: CASSPGDQNTEAFF
size: NA
V: TRBV5-1
D: NA
J: TRBJ1-1

DNA: TGTGCCTGGAGTGTTAGAGGGTCTCGGGAGCTGTTTTTT
CDR3: CAWSVRGSRELFF
size: NA
V: TRBV30
D: NA
J: TRBJ2-2

DNA: TGTGCCAGCAGCCCGACGGGGGCTAGCGGAGTCACAGATACGCAGTATTTT
CDR3: CASSPTGASGVTDTQYF
size: NA
V: TRBV9
D: NA
J: TRBJ2-3

DNA: TGTGCCAGCAGCCCCCGAACCGCGTCCCCTTACGAGCAGTACTTC
CDR3: CASSPRTASPYEQYF
size: NA
V: TRBV7-2
D: NA
J: TRBJ2-7

DNA: TGTGCCAGCAGCTTGGTTTCAGGCCAAGAGACCCAGTACTTC
CDR3: CASSLVSGQETQYF
size: NA
V: TRBV5-6
D: NA
J: TRBJ2-5

DNA: TGTGCCAGCAGTTTATACGGGAACACCGGGGAGCTGTTTTTT
CDR3: CASSLYGNTGELFF
size: once
V: TRBV6-5
D: NA
J: TRBJ2-2

DNA: TGTGCCAGCAGCTTGGGGGACAGGGAGGATACGCAGTATTTT
CDR3: CASSLGDREDTQYF
size: NA
V: TRBV7-2
D: TRBD1
J: TRBJ2-3

DNA: TGTGCCTGGAGTGGGGGGGGCTATGGCTACACCTTC
CDR3: CAWSGGGYGYTF
size: few
V: TRBV30
D: NA
J: TRBJ1-2

DNA: TGTGCCAGCAGTAACCTAGCGGGGATCAGGGGCACGCAGTATTTT
CDR3: CASSNLAGIRGTQYF
size: once
V: TRBV6-6
D: TRBD2
J: TRBJ2-3

DNA: TGTGCCAGCAGCACAAACTCCCGGGACAGGGGGATGAACATTCAGTACTTC
CDR3: CASSTNSRDRGMNIQYF
size: NA
V: TRBV11-3
D: TRBD1
J: TRBJ2-4

DNA: TGTGCCAGCAGCTACCAAGGGACTAGTGATGAGACCCAGTACTTC
CDR3: CASSYQGTSDETQYF
size: NA
V: TRBV5-4
D: TRBD2
J: TRBJ2-5

DNA: TGTGCCATCAGTAAAACTGTTATGGAGGACTACGAGCAGTACTTC
CDR3: CAISKTVMEDYEQYF
size: NA
V: TRBV10-3
D: NA
J: TRBJ2-7

DNA: TGTGCCAGCAGCCAGGGGGGCGCGGGGGGCCAGGAGACCCAGTACTTC
CDR3: CASSQGGAGGQETQYF
size: NA
V: TRBV4-1
D: NA
J: TRBJ2-5

DNA: TGCAGTGCCCTAGAAAACTATGGCTACACCTTC
CDR3: CSALENYGYTF
size: once
V: TRBV20-1
D: NA
J: TRBJ1-2

DNA: TGTGCCAGCAGCCGGCTGAGGACAGGGGATATTTCAGCTTTCTTT
CDR3: CASSRLRTGDISAFF
size: NA
V: TRBV7-9
D: TRBD1
J: TRBJ1-1

DNA: TGCGCCAGCAGCCAAGGTCCGGGACAGGGTTCAAGTGGCTACACCTTC
CDR3: CASSQGPGQGSSGYTF
size: NA
V: TRBV4-1
D: TRBD1
J: TRBJ1-2

DNA: TGTGCCAGCAGTTTAGGACAGGGGGCTTATAGCAATCAGCCCCAGCATTTT
CDR3: CASSLGQGAYSNQPQHF
size: NA
V: TRBV28
D: TRBD1
J: TRBJ1-5

DNA: TGTGCCAGCAGCCTGGACAGCTACTACACTGAAGCTTTCTTT
CDR3: CASSLDSYYTEAFF
size: NA
V: TRBV5-4
D: NA
J: TRBJ1-1

DNA: TGCAGCCTTGGACAGGGGGGACAAACCTACGAGCAGTACTTC
CDR3: CSLGQGGQTYEQYF
size: few
V: TRBV29-1
D: TRBD1
J: TRBJ2-7

DNA: TGTGCCAGCAGCTCCCGACCCACAGGGGGCAATGAGCAGTTCTTC
CDR3: CASSSRPTGGNEQFF
size: NA
V: TRBV11-3
D: TRBD1
J: TRBJ2-1

DNA: TGTGCCGGCAGCTTAGGGACAGGTGAAGCTTTCTTT
CDR3: CAGSLGTGEAFF
size: once
V: TRBV11-3
D: TRBD1
J: TRBJ1-1

DNA: TGTGCCAGCAGCACAAAGGACAGTCTATACAATGAGCAGTTCTTC
CDR3: CASSTKDSLYNEQFF
size: NA
V: TRBV7-3
D: NA
J: TRBJ2-1

DNA: TGCGCCAGCAGTCGACTTGACTCTAGCACAGATACGCAGTATTTT
CDR3: CASSRLDSSTDTQYF
size: NA
V: TRBV5-1
D: NA
J: TRBJ2-3

DNA: TGTGCCAGCAGCCTAAGACAGGGGGGGAGGGAGACCCAGTACTTC
CDR3: CASSLRQGGRETQYF
size: NA
V: TRBV11-2
D: TRBD1
J: TRBJ2-5

DNA: TGTGCCAGCACGCGAAGTATGGGGGGGACCTTC
CDR3: CASTRSMGGTF
size: NA
V: TRBV2
D: NA
J: TRBJ1-2

DNA: TGCGCCAGCAGCCAAGGGGAGCGAGGCATCCAAGAGACCCAGTACTTC
CDR3: CASSQGERGIQETQYF
size: NA
V: TRBV4-1
D: NA
J: TRBJ2-5

DNA: TGCGCCAGCAGCTTGTATGGGACTAGCGGGGAGACGCAGTATTTT
CDR3: CASSLYGTSGETQYF
size: NA
V: TRBV5-1
D: TRBD2
J: TRBJ2-3

DNA: TGCGCCAGCAGCTTGGGGTCTCAGGATTTAACTGAAGCTTTCTTT
CDR3: CASSLGSQDLTEAFF
size: NA
V: TRBV5-1
D: NA
J: TRBJ1-1

DNA: TGTGCCAGCAGTTTCCGACAGTCCTACGAGCAGTACTTC
CDR3: CASSFRQSYEQYF
size: once
V: TRBV27
D: NA
J: TRBJ2-7

DNA: TGTGCCAGTAGCCCCTCCGTGGGCAGTCCTACTGGAAACACCATATATTTT
CDR3: CASSPSVGSPTGNTIYF
size: NA
V: TRBV19
D: NA
J: TRBJ1-3

DNA: TGTGCTAGTGGGCGAGACAGGGACAAGCCCCAGCATTTT
CDR3: CASGRDRDKPQHF
size: few
V: TRBV12-5
D: TRBD1
J: TRBJ1-5

DNA: TGTGCCAGCAGCTTGGGGCCTAGCGGGGGGCTCTACGAGCAGTACTTC
CDR3: CASSLGPSGGLYEQYF
size: few
V: TRBV5-6
D: TRBD2
J: TRBJ2-7

DNA: TGTGCCTGGAAACTCGGGTCGAACACTGAAGCTTTCTTT
CDR3: CAWKLGSNTEAFF
size: few
V: TRBV30
D: NA
J: TRBJ1-1